These T cell receptor beta chains were read from a single sample in a study of T cell repertoires in cytomegalovirus infection. Their antigens are not known. From the reads, TCRdb called clonotypes with MiXCR, one entry per CDR3 protein. The sample holds 100,000 to 120,000 distinct CDR3 sequences, 30% seen once. The specimen comprised CD8+ T cells from cultured PBMCs, sampled from culture after CMV antigen stimulation. The receptors originated from a human donor in good health (CMV status not recorded). Some clones in this sample may be carry-over from other donors' samples. Both conserved end residues are part of each CDR3. A D gene is named only where the DNA matches it firmly. A row's size may be missing; if present it is once, few, many or a size class.

NA | TRBJ2-5 | many | TRBV6-5 | TGTGCCAGCAGTTACTCGCGGGGTATTCAAGAGACCCAGTACTTC | CASSYSRGIQETQYF
TRBD1 | TRBJ1-2 | NA | TRBV5-5 | TGTGCCACCCGGACAGGCGCCTCTAAAAATGGCTACACCTTC | CATRTGASKNGYTF
TRBD2 | TRBJ2-5 | few | TRBV4-1 | TGCGCCAGCAGCCAAGGGACTAGCGGGGGTCACCAAGAGACCCAGTACTTC | CASSQGTSGGHQETQYF
TRBD1 | TRBJ2-7 | NA | TRBV7-6 | TGTGCCAGCAGCCCAGGGACAGGGGCATTCAACGAGCAGTACTTC | CASSPGTGAFNEQYF
NA | TRBJ1-2 | few | TRBV6-1 | TGTGCCAGCAGTGAAGCTCCCTCTAACTATGGCTACACCTTC | CASSEAPSNYGYTF
NA | TRBJ1-4 | NA | TRBV7-9 | TGTGCCAGCAGCTTCACTCGTGGTTTTGCAACTAATGAAAAACTGTTTTTT | CASSFTRGFATNEKLFF
TRBD1 | TRBJ2-5 | NA | TRBV7-6 | TGTGCCAGCAGCTTACAAACAGGGGGTCAAGAGACCCAGTACTTC | CASSLQTGGQETQYF
TRBD1 | TRBJ2-7 | NA | TRBV7-9 | TGTGCCAGCACCACCGCGCCCCGGGACAGCTCCTACGAGCAGTACTTC | CASTTAPRDSSYEQYF
NA | TRBJ2-2 | few | TRBV6-1 | TGTGCCAGCAGGCCGATCGTCGGTTTAGGGGATCCCACCGGGGAGCTGTTTTTT | CASRPIVGLGDPTGELFF
TRBD1 | TRBJ2-3 | NA | TRBV6-6 | TGTGCCAGCAGTTCCAGGGGGAACACAGATACGCAGTATTTT | CASSSRGNTDTQYF
NA | TRBJ2-1 | many | TRBV7-9 | TGTGCCAGCAGCTCAAAAGCGTTAAGCTCCTACAATGAGCAGTTCTTC | CASSSKALSSYNEQFF
NA | TRBJ2-3 | NA | TRBV7-9 | TGTGCCAGCAGCTTAGTTGTCGGGGGAACCCGGAATACGGGTACGCAGTATTTT | CASSLVVGGTRNTGTQYF
NA | TRBJ1-2 | few | TRBV7-9 | TGTGCCAGCAGCTTAGCGGCGACGGGAAGGTTAGATGGCTACACCTTC | CASSLAATGRLDGYTF
TRBD2 | TRBJ2-3 | NA | TRBV10-3 | TGTGCCATCAGTGAGGTTGGACTAGCGGGGGTCCCAGATACGCAGTATTTT | CAISEVGLAGVPDTQYF
TRBD1 | TRBJ2-5 | many | TRBV6-6 | TGTGCCAGCAGTGCCCAGGGGGATGTGGAGACCCAGTACTTC | CASSAQGDVETQYF
NA | TRBJ2-3 | NA | TRBV7-4 | TGTGCCAGCAGCTTAGAGGGTCGCGCAGATACGCAGTATTTT | CASSLEGRADTQYF
TRBD1 | TRBJ2-3 | NA | TRBV6-1 | TGTGCCAGCAGTGAAGAGGGGACAGGGTCAGATACGCAGTATTTT | CASSEEGTGSDTQYF
NA | TRBJ2-7 | few | TRBV27 | TGTGCCAGCAGAAAACCGGGCCTAGATGTAACCTACGAGCAGTACTTC | CASRKPGLDVTYEQYF
TRBD1 | TRBJ1-1 | few | TRBV5-4 | TGTGCCAGCAGCCAATTACAGGGGGCCATGGTGGCTGAAGCTTTCTTT | CASSQLQGAMVAEAFF
NA | TRBJ2-5 | few | TRBV7-6 | TGTGCCAGCAGCCCCGTCCGGACCCAGTACTTC | CASSPVRTQYF
NA | TRBJ2-3 | few | TRBV6-6 | TGTGCCAGCAGTTACGCAGAGCTTGACGGACCGGGGCAGTATTTT | CASSYAELDGPGQYF
TRBD1 | TRBJ1-6 | NA | TRBV6-8 | TGTGCCAGCAGTAATCTGCGAGAAGGGACAGGGGAGAAGAATTCACCCCTCCACTTT | CASSNLREGTGEKNSPLHF
NA | TRBJ1-4 | many | TRBV7-2 | TGTGCCAGCAGCTTAGGAGGGTCTAATGAAAAACTGTTTTTT | CASSLGGSNEKLFF